These 17 T cell receptor beta chains share one sample of origin, sequenced in a study of T cell responses to AZD1222 COVID-19 vaccine. Here immunoSEQ multiplex PCR was the method, and the copy in TCRdb shows in-frame clones only, minus some. The table includes 150,000 to 200,000 clones, about nine tenths detected once. The sequences come from peripheral blood, collected on day 0 of AZD1222 vaccination. The receptor source for this set is an adult in good health.

The CDR3 sequence: CASSGQVFSGNTIYF. CDR3 bases: TGTGCCAGCAGCGGACAGGTTTTCTCTGGAAACACCATATATTTT. The rearrangement links TRBV6-5 to TRBJ1-3; 7 bases agree with TRBD1. The junction had 5 bases not matched to a gene; V was cut back by 6 bases and J by 0 bases. CDR3 length: 15 residues. The germline CDR1 and CDR2 sequences are MNHEY and SVGAGI.

This clone appeared a single time. The V gene is TRBV6-6, the J gene TRBJ1-4; D is unclear. In germline, CDR1 is MNHNY, CDR2 SVGAGI (reference sequence). Trimming took off 6 bases at V and 4 bases at J, with 12 bases between the two ends. The CDR3 is 14 amino acids. CDR3 DNA: TGTGCCAGCAGGACGGAGGTAGTTAATGAAAAACTGTTTTTT. Its translation is CASRTEVVNEKLFF.

The chain is built from TRBV30 and TRBJ2-7, with no clear D. Trimming shortened V by 0 bases and J by 0 bases, and 12 bases separated the two germline ends. Per germline, CDR1 GTSNPN and CDR2 SVGIG (reference sequence). There are 15 residues in the CDR3. The CDR3 is CAWSVPAVASYEQYF. CDR3 nucleotide sequence: TGTGCCTGGAGTGTACCGGCAGTAGCCTCCTACGAGCAGTACTTC.

This chain joins TRBV5-6 and TRBJ2-7, with D possibly matching TRBD1 (6 bases). Germline V lookup: CDR1 SGHDT, CDR2 YYEEEE. V dropped 7 bases and J dropped 7 bases, with 24 bases sitting between them. CDR3 length: 15 amino acids. The CDR3 loop is CASATGTLVEVEQYF. The CDR3 DNA reads TGTGCCAGCGCCACCGGGACACTAGTCGAAGTTGAGCAGTACTTC.

This CDR3 is CASSPPRGGNNYGYTF. Here the CDR3 DNA reads TGTGCCAGCAGTCCCCCCCGGGGGGGAAACAACTATGGCTACACCTTC. The chain recombines TRBV28 with TRBJ1-2; D is perhaps TRBD1 (5 bases). Trimming pared 5 bases from V and 2 bases from J, leaving 18 bases between. Germline V CDR1 and CDR2: MDHEN, SYDVKM. This CDR3 spans 16 amino acids.

The chain employs TRBV5-6 and TRBJ1-1; 7 bases are shared with TRBD1. The CDR3 extends over 14 amino acids. Germline V gives CDR1 SGHDT, CDR2 YYEEEE. V shed 1 base and J 3 bases; nucleotides not matched to a gene: 3. CDR3 in DNA: TGTGCCAGCAGCTTGAGACAGGGTGACACTGAAGCTTTCTTT. Translated, it gives CASSLRQGDTEAFF. Full variable domain (outside the CDR3, taken from reference TRBV5-6 and TRBJ1-1): DAGVTQSPTHLIKTRGQQVTLRCSPKSGHDTVSWYQQALGQGPQFIFQYYEEEERQRGNFPDRFSGHQFPNYSSELNVNALLLGDSALYLCASSLRQGDTEAFFGQGTRLTVV.

The rearrangement joins TRBV9 to TRBJ2-7; 9 bases agree with TRBD2. CDR1 SGDLS and CDR2 YYNGEE come from the germline V gene. The CDR3 spans 15 residues. Trimming cost V 0 bases and J 5 bases; bases outside gene matches: 6. CDR3 coding DNA: TGTGCCAGCAGCGTAGGTAGCGGGAGTACCCACGAGCAGTACTTC. It encodes CASSVGSGSTHEQYF.

The rearrangement links TRBV10-2 to TRBJ1-6, with D possibly matching TRBD1 (5 bases). The germline V gene has CDR1 WSHSY and CDR2 SAAADI. This CDR3 has 15 amino acids. The germline V and J ends were trimmed by 6 bases and 2 bases, with 11 bases remaining between them. The CDR3 protein is CASRSGHTYNSPLHF. In nucleotides, the CDR3 is TGCGCCAGCAGAAGTGGACACACCTATAATTCACCCCTCCACTTT.

The chain links TRBV11-3 to TRBJ2-1; weak D call: TRBD1 (7 bases). Germline V gene sequence: CDR1 SGHNT, CDR2 YENEEA. The CDR3 is 15 amino acids. The ends were cut back, 5 bases at V and 8 bases at J, with 19 bases in the middle. CDR3 sequence: CASSPRAGGNHEQFF. CDR3 DNA: TGTGCCAGCAGCCCCCGGGCAGGGGGGAATCATGAGCAGTTCTTC.

V is TRBV3-1 (or the pseudogene TRBV3-2) and J is TRBJ1-5; no reliable D call. V was cut by 3 bases and J by 0 bases, with 24 bases left in between. Germline values: CDR1 LGHDT, CDR2 YNNKEL (reference sequence). The CDR3 has 20 amino acids. In DNA form, the CDR3 reads TGTGCCAGCAGCCAGCTATGGCGCATTTGCACGCCTTATAGCAATCAGCCCCAGCATTTT. Translated: CASSQLWRICTPYSNQPQHF.

The rearrangement uses TRBV5-1 and TRBJ2-7, with unresolved D. Germline V gene data show CDR1 as SGHRS and CDR2 as YFSETQ. The V end lost 3 bases, the J end lost 0 bases, and 10 bases lay between the germline ends. The CDR3 runs to 14 residues. DNA of the CDR3: TGCGCCAGCAGCTGGACGGCGAGCTCCTACGAGCAGTACTTC. As protein: CASSWTASSYEQYF.

The V call is TRBV7-9, the J call TRBJ2-2, with 7 positions matching TRBD1. V dropped 5 bases and J dropped 5; count of bases not matched to a gene: 11. The CDR3 is made up of 16 amino acids. Germline CDR1 is SEHNR and CDR2 is FQNEAQ (reference sequence). The CDR3 spells CASSRARQGKTGELFF. The CDR3 bases are TGTGCCAGCAGCCGTGCTCGACAGGGAAAAACCGGGGAGCTGTTTTTT.

CDR3 region: CAASDGLAGGTSNEQFF. The CDR3 DNA reads as TGCGCCGCCTCGGACGGATTAGCGGGAGGTACCTCCAATGAGCAGTTCTTC. The rearrangement links TRBV5-1 to TRBJ2-1; 10 nucleotides match TRBD2. The CDR3 extends over 17 amino acids. Trimming removed 10 bases from V and 6 bases from J; junction bases left unmatched: 19. Germline V gene lookup returns CDR1 SGHRS and CDR2 YFSETQ.

V is TRBV19 and J is TRBJ2-1; D is perhaps TRBD2 (6 bases). The CDR3 loop spans 13 amino acids. The germline V gene encodes CDR1 LNHDA and CDR2 SQIVND (reference sequence). The V gene lost 9 bases and the J gene lost 9 bases, with 18 bases spanning the gap. The CDR3 reads CASRTAWGVEQFF. For the CDR3, the DNA is TGTGCCAGCCGCACCGCTTGGGGGGTTGAGCAGTTCTTC.

The chain carries TRBV3-1 (or the pseudogene TRBV3-2) and TRBJ2-7; D not certain. Germline-derived CDR1 and CDR2 are LGHDT and YNNKEL (reference sequence). V shed 4 bases and J shed 1 base, with 11 bases lying between them. There are 14 residues in the CDR3. The CDR3 sequence: CASSPEAGSYEQYF. The CDR3 nucleotides are TGTGCCAGCAGCCCGGAAGCAGGATCCTACGAGCAGTACTTC.

The V call is TRBV6-2 or TRBV6-3, the J call TRBJ2-5; TRBD2 matches at 9 bases. Germline-derived CDR1 and CDR2 are MNHEY and SVGEGT. Trimming removed 2 bases from V and 9 bases from J; junction bases left unmatched: 10. This CDR3 has 15 amino acids. The CDR3 DNA follows: TGTGCCAGCAGTTACGTTGCGGGAGGGCCCTCGGCCCAGTACTTC. As protein: CASSYVAGGPSAQYF.

This chain connects TRBV5-1 to TRBJ2-6, with 8 bases identical to TRBD1. Trimming removed 5 bases from V and 1 base from J; junction bases left unmatched: 8. Per germline, CDR1 SGHRS and CDR2 YFSETQ. The CDR3 length is 17 residues. This CDR3 is CASRGQGIYSGANVLTF. CDR3 in DNA: TGCGCCAGCAGAGGACAGGGTATCTATTCTGGGGCCAACGTCCTGACTTTC.